This T cell receptor (beta chain) came from a study of STAT3 mutations in large granular lymphocyte leukemia. About the study: Immunosuppressive therapy was given to more than half of T-LGLL patients. The study's findings and limits: Samples missed the first appearance of the clone. All newly emerging clones after therapy were STAT3 wild type. In T-cell large granular lymphocyte leukemia, about half of patients showed multiple immunodominant subclonotypes.

Only in-frame clones appear in the TCRdb table, and some are missing; sequencing was by immunoSEQ multiplex PCR. This sample carries several thousand clones, around 90% of them seen once, and the ten largest clones take 17%. With respect to this clone: Its cognate antigen is unknown.

Source material: PBMCs. The receptor's source is a human donor with T large granular lymphocyte leukemia. Some clones in this sample may be carry-over from other donors' samples.

The CDR3 coding sequence is TGTGCCAGCAGCACCAGACAGCCGCCGGCCTACGAGCAGTACTTC. Amino acid sequence: CASSTRQPPAYEQYF. This rearrangement joins TRBV7-2 to TRBJ2-7; TRBD1 might be the D (5 bases). The CDR3 totals 15 residues. The V end was cut by 5 bases, the J end by 2 bases, with 16 bases between. Germline-derived CDR1 and CDR2 are SGHTA and FQGNSA.